This TCR beta chain was identified during a study of blood T cell repertoires in COVID-19 (dated by TCRdb to about 2020). The study in broad terms: Samples from collaborators originated in the United States, Italy and Spain and spanned both the acute and convalescent phases of COVID-19. The prospective study material was composed of cDNA or gDNA derived from T cells, B-cell-depleted T cells, or PBMCs. The dataset comprised deeply sampled blood TCRbeta repertoires from subjects exposed to, actively infected with, or recovered from COVID-19. The repertoires were released in a freely available public database intended as a resource for research on the immune response to SARS-CoV-2. The samples were drawn from two sources: the first 160 participants of the ongoing ImmuneRACE study, and about 1,300 subjects contributed by 6 global collaborators. Nearly every sample came with metadata listing a de-identified subject ID, COVID-19 status, age in years and sex. Where available, HLA class I and class II types were taken from metadata supplied by the sample provider and were not determined by assay-based typing. General conclusions and limits of the study: How much clinical and demographic metadata was included differed by source and by participant, and the metadata was provided uncurated.

Collaborating institutions collected whole blood in K2EDTA tubes following their own protocols. For TCRbeta analysis, collaborators shipped samples as frozen whole blood, isolated PBMCs, or DNA extracted from either of those sample types. CDR1 and CDR2 are drawn from the germline V gene: MDHEN, SYDVKM. The CDR3 sequence holds 16 residues, the cysteine and phenylalanine included. Left in the record is the CDR3 DNA by itself, 48 bases read in frame from the first base. For this chain, trimming is 6 bases at the V end and 1 base at the J end, and the number of junction bases without a gene match is 10. Turning to this clone: The antigen it recognizes is unknown. No much larger clone exists at a distance of one base, and base qualities are not known.

The immunoSEQ Assay, a bias-controlled multiplex PCR, was used to amplify TCRbeta CDR3 regions from genomic DNA. The paper's data handling went like this. The number of nucleated cells in each sample was estimated by amplification of reference gene primers within the assay. To quantify the absolute abundance of each unique TCRbeta CDR3 rearrangement, sequence reads were collapsed and filtered. For each sample, productive Simpson clonality was calculated as the square root of Simpson's diversity index across productive rearrangements. TCRdb took over this immuneACCESS table, retaining in-frame rearrangements with V and J assigned. Such tables are incomplete; in checked studies, under half of the missing clones stem from an unresolved V gene, and the remainder is unexplained. V and J calls and clone size are those listed in that table; D and trimming were worked out from the DNA. Recorded for this sample are 45,000 to 55,000 clones; roughly 80% of them occurred a single time. About 3% of the sample rests with the top ten.

The chain is assembled from TRBV28 and TRBJ2-3, with TRBD1 matching 7 junction bases. The sequence came from a man between 50 and 59 years old with acute or convalescent COVID-19. Sequencing used peripheral blood. The CDR3 reads CASSRTGARGTDTQYF. At the DNA level, the sequence is TGTGCCAGCAGCCGAACAGGGGCTAGGGGCACAGATACGCAGTATTTT.